The entry that follows covers one T cell receptor (beta chain) sequence. Time point meaning: peripheral blood 6 weeks after treatment start. This sample was included in a study of PD-L1 blockade in urothelial cancer. As for the study in general: In terms of prior chemotherapy, patients had received 0 to 3 regimens.

This table comes from immunoSEQ multiplex PCR, and its TCRdb copy is limited to in-frame clones, with some not included. This table has tens of thousands of clones, around 90% appearing once. V was clipped by 2 bases and J by 6 bases, with 9 bases between them. The germline gives CDR1 SGHTA, CDR2 FQGNSA. The CDR3 is made up of 13 amino acids. V and J are TRBV7-2 and TRBJ2-3; D ambiguous. Specimen: PBMCs, collected around atezolizumab (anti-PD-L1) treatment. The TCR was taken from a woman aged 60 to 75 with urothelial cancer. CDR3 DNA sequence: TGTGCCAGCAGCTTAAGCGTCGGCGATACGCAGTATTTT. Protein: CASSLSVGDTQYF.